The 22 T cell receptor beta chains below were found in one sample sequenced in a study of shared clonotypes between healthy human individuals. Sequencing used immunoSEQ multiplex PCR; TCRdb keeps in-frame clones, though not all of them. The sample lists millions of clones; about 92% were seen once. The sequenced material came from naive CD4+ T cells from PBMCs. Noted subset: CD45RA+ positively selected. The receptors were gathered from a young man in good health. Some clones in this sample may be carry-over from other donors' samples.

The rearrangement joins TRBV6-1 to TRBJ1-2, with D maybe TRBD1 (6 bases). This CDR3 has 14 residues. The V gene lost 6 bases and the J gene lost 8 bases, with 19 bases spanning the gap. CDR1 is MNHNS, CDR2 SASEGT, per germline. The CDR3 DNA reads as TGTGCCAGCAGCCGCCAGGGCAGGGGTGCCGGCTACACCTTC. Encoded protein: CASSRQGRGAGYTF.

This rearrangement joins TRBV11-3 to TRBJ2-1; the D gene is possibly TRBD2 (5 bases). Germline values: CDR1 SGHNT, CDR2 YENEEA. With 5 bases removed from V and 4 bases from J, the gap between germline ends came to 9 bases. The CDR3 runs to 13 residues. The CDR3 is CASSRTSYNEQFF. In DNA form, the CDR3 reads TGTGCCAGCAGCCGAACTAGTTACAATGAGCAGTTCTTC. The full variable domain, with the rest looked up from reference TRBV11-3 and TRBJ2-1, is EAGVVQSPRYKIIEKKQPVAFWCNPISGHNTLYWYLQNLGQGPELLIRYENEEAVDDSQLPKDRFSAERLKGVDSTLKIQPAELGDSAVYLCASSRTSYNEQFFGPGTRLTVL.

The genes are TRBV9 and TRBJ2-2, with D uncertain. The germline V and J ends were trimmed by 3 bases and 0 bases, with 21 bases remaining between them. CDR1 SGDLS and CDR2 YYNGEE come from the germline V gene. The CDR3 has 19 amino acids. As DNA, the CDR3 is TGTGCCAGCAGCGACCAGGCCCTTCGACGAGCTGCGAACACCGGGGAGCTGTTTTTT. Translated: CASSDQALRRAANTGELFF.

The chain's CDR3 is CASSLGSSGRNTGELFF. In DNA, the CDR3 is TGTGCCAGCAGCTTAGGATCTAGCGGGAGGAACACCGGGGAGCTGTTTTTT. The V and J genes are TRBV7-3 and TRBJ2-2; TRBD2 matches at 10 bases. The V gene end was trimmed by 2 bases and the J gene end by 1 base; junction bases not matched to a gene: 4. The CDR3 consists of 17 residues. Germline V gene data show CDR1 as SGHTA and CDR2 as FQGTGA. The variable domain in full, with the rest retrieved from reference TRBV7-3 and TRBJ2-2, is GAGVSQTPSNKVTEKGKYVELRCDPISGHTALYWYRQSLGQGPEFLIYFQGTGAADDSGLPNDRFFAVRPEGSVSTLKIQRTERGDSAVYLCASSLGSSGRNTGELFFGEGSRLTVL.

The chain has TRBV20-1 and TRBJ2-5; D remains ambiguous. V dropped 7 bases and J dropped 5 bases, with 8 bases sitting between them. This CDR3 is built from 10 residues. CDR1 and CDR2 from the germline V gene are DFQATT and SNEGSKA (reference sequence). The CDR3 loop reads CSGSMETQYF. Written as DNA, the CDR3 is TGCAGTGGTAGCATGGAGACCCAGTACTTC.

The rearrangement links TRBV15 to TRBJ1-2; D remains ambiguous. From germline, CDR1 is LNHNV and CDR2 YYDKDF (reference sequence). The V gene lost 1 base and the J gene lost 7 bases, with 10 bases spanning the gap. This CDR3 comprises 13 residues. The CDR3 reads CATSRVGKTGYTF. Written as DNA, the CDR3 is TGTGCCACCAGCAGAGTGGGTAAAACTGGCTACACCTTC.

The chain is built from TRBV10-2 and TRBJ2-7; the D call may be TRBD1 or TRBD2 (7 bases each). The germline V gene has CDR1 WSHSY and CDR2 SAAADI. The CDR3 length is 15 residues. Trimming took 3 bases from V and 5 from J, leaving 17 bases between them. CDR3 bases: TGCGCCAGCAGTGATAAATCAGGGGGGGCGGACGAGCAGTACTTC. Amino acid sequence: CASSDKSGGADEQYF.

For this clone: Additional DNA sequences in this sample encode the identical CDR3. The V gene is TRBV18, the J gene TRBJ2-7, with 13 bases aligning to TRBD2. V lost 0 bases, J lost 5 bases, and 1 base stayed unmatched. The CDR3 runs 15 residues. The germline CDR1 and CDR2 sequences are KGHSH and LQKENI. CDR3 coding DNA: TGTGCCAGCTCACCACCAGGACTAGCGGGAGACGAGCAGTACTTC. Amino acids: CASSPPGLAGDEQYF. Full variable domain (rest looked up from reference TRBV18 and TRBJ2-7): NAGVMQNPRHLVRRRGQEARLRCSPMKGHSHVYWYRQLPEEGLKFMVYLQKENIIDESGMPKERFSAEFPKEGPSILRIQQVVRGDSAAYFCASSPPGLAGDEQYFGPGTRLTVT.

The V and J genes are TRBV9 and TRBJ2-7; TRBD2 is a possible D gene (7 bases). The V and J ends lost 0 bases and 2 bases respectively, with 9 bases between them. CDR1 is SGDLS and CDR2 is YYNGEE in the germline V gene. The CDR3 runs to 14 residues. CDR3 sequence reads: CASSVGGGTYEQYF. The CDR3 bases are TGTGCCAGCAGCGTAGGGGGGGGCACCTACGAGCAGTACTTC.

CDR3 sequence reads: CASSYGTSSGTDTQYF. DNA of the CDR3: TGCGCCAGCAGCTATGGGACTAGCTCGGGCACAGATACGCAGTATTTT. The chain recombines TRBV5-1 with TRBJ2-3; 9 bases agree with TRBD2. The germline V gene encodes CDR1 SGHRS and CDR2 YFSETQ. With V trimmed by 3 bases and J by 1 base, 6 bases remained unmatched. This CDR3 contains 16 residues.

The chain uses TRBV7-2 and TRBJ2-2; 15 positions match TRBD2. V was pared by 5 bases and J by 6 bases, with 10 bases of the junction left unmatched. Germline loops: CDR1 SGHTA, CDR2 FQGNSA. CDR3 length equals 18 residues. CDR3 bases: TGTGCCAGCAGCCCTGGGACTAGCGGGAGGTGGGTCGCCGGGGAGCTGTTTTTT. Translating it yields CASSPGTSGRWVAGELFF. Complete variable domain (other parts from reference TRBV7-2 and TRBJ2-2): GAGVSQSPSNKVTEKGKDVELRCDPISGHTALYWYRQSLGQGLEFLIYFQGNSAPDKSGLPSDRFSAERTGGSVSTLTIQRTQQEDSAVYLCASSPGTSGRWVAGELFFGEGSRLTVL.

V and J are TRBV5-1 and TRBJ2-6; D is unresolved. Trimming pared 4 bases from V and 0 bases from J, leaving 14 bases between. The CDR3 has 17 amino acids. The germline V gene encodes CDR1 SGHRS and CDR2 YFSETQ. The CDR3 protein is CASSPRAASSGANVLTF. In nucleotides, the CDR3 is TGCGCCAGCAGCCCTAGGGCGGCCAGCTCTGGGGCCAACGTCCTGACTTTC.

The CDR3 nucleotides are TGCGCCAGCAGCTTCCTAGCGGGAGGGGCTTACAATGAGCAGTTCTTC. Its translation is CASSFLAGGAYNEQFF. J is TRBJ2-1 and V is TRBV5-1, with 12 bases identical to TRBD2. Germline values: CDR1 SGHRS, CDR2 YFSETQ. The ends lost 2 bases at V and 4 bases at J; junction bases unmatched: 4. The CDR3 totals 16 residues.

The chain employs TRBV28 and TRBJ2-5, with 7 bases lining up with TRBD2. V shed 6 bases, J shed 2 bases, and the junction held 18 bases outside the gene matches. The CDR3 totals 18 residues. Germline V gene sequence: CDR1 MDHEN, CDR2 SYDVKM. The CDR3 sequence is CASSPLAGLAALQETQYF. The CDR3 DNA reads TGTGCCAGCAGCCCCCTCGCAGGGCTAGCGGCCCTACAAGAGACCCAGTACTTC.

V is TRBV6-1 and J is TRBJ2-1; TRBD2 aligns across 14 bases. Germline-derived CDR1 and CDR2 are MNHNS and SASEGT. The CDR3 extends over 15 amino acids. The ends lost 3 bases at V and 10 bases at J; junction bases unmatched: 5. The CDR3: CASSEGLAGAHEQFF. The CDR3 bases are TGTGCCAGCAGTGAGGGACTAGCGGGGGCACACGAGCAGTTCTTC.

This sequence joins TRBV30 and TRBJ2-1, with 11 positions matching TRBD2. Germline-derived CDR1 and CDR2 are GTSNPN and SVGIG (reference sequence). The CDR3 has 14 residues. Losses at the gene ends were 7 bases for V and 4 bases for J; bases not matched to a gene: 6. The CDR3 region has the DNA TGTGCCTACCTGCGGACTAGCGGGTACAATGAGCAGTTCTTC. Its translation is CAYLRTSGYNEQFF.

The CDR3 DNA is TGCGCCAGCAGCCCTTTTGGCGGCGGATACCACACAGATACGCAGTATTTT. Translation: CASSPFGGGYHTDTQYF. The V call is TRBV5-1, the J call TRBJ2-3; D gene unclear. V lost 4 bases, J lost 2 bases, and 20 bases lay in between. Germline V gene lookup returns CDR1 SGHRS and CDR2 YFSETQ. The CDR3 spans 17 residues. Filled out from reference TRBV5-1 and TRBJ2-3, the complete variable domain reads KAGVTQTPRYLIKTRGQQVTLSCSPISGHRSVSWYQQTPGQGLQFLFEYFSETQRNKGNFPGRFSGRQFSNSRSEMNVSTLELGDSALYLCASSPFGGGYHTDTQYFGPGTRLTVL.

The rearrangement links TRBV28 to TRBJ2-3; no reliable D call. V lost 2 bases to trimming and J lost 2 bases, with 23 bases between them. This CDR3 is 19 amino acids long. Germline CDR1 reads MDHEN; CDR2 reads SYDVKM. CDR3 coding DNA: TGTGCCAGCAGTTTACCCCCCTCGTCCCCACTACCTTTCACAGATACGCAGTATTTT. Protein: CASSLPPSSPLPFTDTQYF. Drawing the rest from reference TRBV28 and TRBJ2-3, the complete variable domain is DVKVTQSSRYLVKRTGEKVFLECVQDMDHENMFWYRQDPGLGLRLIYFSYDVKMKEKGDIPEGYSVSREKKERFSLILESASTNQTSMYLCASSLPPSSPLPFTDTQYFGPGTRLTVL.

Remarks on this clone: The same CDR3 is also encoded by other DNA sequences in this sample. The V call is TRBV19, the J call TRBJ2-5, with D hard to call. CDR1 is LNHDA, CDR2 SQIVND, per germline (reference sequence). This CDR3 has 12 amino acids. Trimming took 2 bases from V and 5 from J, leaving 6 bases between them. The CDR3 DNA follows: TGTGCCAGTAGTATAATTGGCGAGACCCAGTACTTC. Translated, it gives CASSIIGETQYF.

The chain uses TRBV19 and TRBJ2-7; perhaps TRBD2 as D (7 bases). This CDR3 is built from 17 residues. CDR1 and CDR2 (germline): LNHDA, SQIVND (reference sequence). V gave up 7 bases and J gave up 0 bases, with 22 bases separating them. This chain's CDR3 is CASNPNRLADSSYEQYF. DNA of the CDR3: TGTGCCAGTAATCCCAATAGGCTAGCGGACAGCTCCTACGAGCAGTACTTC. Full variable domain (missing parts from reference TRBV19 and TRBJ2-7): DGGITQSPKYLFRKEGQNVTLSCEQNLNHDAMYWYRQDPGQGLRLIYYSQIVNDFQKGDIAEGYSVSREKKESFPLTVTSAQKNPTAFYLCASNPNRLADSSYEQYFGPGTRLTVT.

The chain employs TRBV5-6 and TRBJ2-7, with D tentatively TRBD1 (5 bases). In germline, CDR1 is SGHDT, CDR2 YYEEEE. The CDR3 consists of 15 residues. Between the trimmed V and J ends, which lost 1 base and 1 base, there was a span of 12 bases. CDR3 sequence reads: CASSLQGGPSYEQYF. CDR3 DNA sequence: TGTGCCAGCAGCTTGCAGGGCGGCCCGTCCTACGAGCAGTACTTC.

The rearrangement uses TRBV6-5 and TRBJ2-3; D possibly corresponds to TRBD1 (5 bases). There are 15 residues in the CDR3. Trimming cost V 6 bases and J 8 bases, with 21 bases left between them. Germline CDR1 reads MNHEY; CDR2 reads SVGAGI. In DNA, the CDR3 is TGTGCCAGCAGACGCACCAGACAGCAGACGTTTACGCAGTATTTT. It translates to CASRRTRQQTFTQYF.